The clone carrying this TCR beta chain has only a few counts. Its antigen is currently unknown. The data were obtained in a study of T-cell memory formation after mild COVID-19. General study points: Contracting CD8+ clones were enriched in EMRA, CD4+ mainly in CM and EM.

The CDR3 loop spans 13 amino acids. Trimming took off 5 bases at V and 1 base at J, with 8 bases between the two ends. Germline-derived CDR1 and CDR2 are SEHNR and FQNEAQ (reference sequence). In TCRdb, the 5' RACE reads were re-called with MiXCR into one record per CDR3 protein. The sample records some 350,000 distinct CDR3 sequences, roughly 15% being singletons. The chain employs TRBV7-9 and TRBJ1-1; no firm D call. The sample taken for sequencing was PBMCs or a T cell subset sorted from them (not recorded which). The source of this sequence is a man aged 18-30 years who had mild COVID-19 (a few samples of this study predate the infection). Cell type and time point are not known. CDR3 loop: CASSVPGNTEAFF. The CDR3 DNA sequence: TGTGCCAGCAGCGTGCCGGGGAACACTGAAGCTTTCTTT.